This entry features one T cell receptor (beta chain) sequence. Compared with germline, one end of the junction differs, possibly owing to a read error. While infection was still active, Seattle patients were enrolled and then followed longitudinally. The sample originates from a study of blood T cell repertoires in COVID-19. Study details: Samples representing acute and convalescent COVID-19 were sourced from the United States, Italy and Spain. The cDNA or gDNA used as material had been derived from T cells, B-cell-depleted T cells, or PBMCs.

Per the authors' pipeline: Estimation of nucleated cell counts was performed using reference gene primer amplification. TCRdb's table, derived via immunoSEQ multiplex PCR, lists solely in-frame clones and lacks some. Clone size and V and J calls were adopted from that table, with D and trimming inferred from the DNA. The sample lists approximately 200,000 clones, less than 90% occurring once. Material for sequencing was peripheral blood. This TCR came from an elderly woman with COVID-19, enrolled during active disease.

CDR3 amino acids: CATSRDKGRQVFF. As DNA, the CDR3 is TGTGCCACCAGCAGAGATAAAGGTCGGCAGGTTTTTTTC. The rearrangement joins TRBV15 to TRBJ2-7, with D uncertain. Per germline, CDR1 LNHNV and CDR2 YYDKDF (reference sequence). CDR3 length: 13 amino acids.